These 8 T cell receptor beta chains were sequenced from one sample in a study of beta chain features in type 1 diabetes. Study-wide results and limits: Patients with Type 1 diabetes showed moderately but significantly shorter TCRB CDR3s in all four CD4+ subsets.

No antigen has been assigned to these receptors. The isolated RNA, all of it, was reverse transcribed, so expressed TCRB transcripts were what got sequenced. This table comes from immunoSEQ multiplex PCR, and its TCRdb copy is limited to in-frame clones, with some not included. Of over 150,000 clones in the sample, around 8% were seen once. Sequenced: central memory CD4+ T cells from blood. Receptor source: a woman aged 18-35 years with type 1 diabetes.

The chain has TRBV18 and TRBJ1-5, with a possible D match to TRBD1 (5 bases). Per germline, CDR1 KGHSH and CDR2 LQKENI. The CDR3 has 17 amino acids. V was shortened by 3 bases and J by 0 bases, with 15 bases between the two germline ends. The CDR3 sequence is CASSPGRGPGSNQPQHF. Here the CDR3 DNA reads TGTGCCAGCTCACCTGGGAGGGGCCCAGGTAGCAATCAGCCCCAGCATTTT.

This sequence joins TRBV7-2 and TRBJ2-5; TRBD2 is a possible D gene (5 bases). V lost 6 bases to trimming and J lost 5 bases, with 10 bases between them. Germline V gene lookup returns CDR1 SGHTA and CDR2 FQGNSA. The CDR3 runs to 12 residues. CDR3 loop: CASREVGETQYF. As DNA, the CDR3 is TGTGCCAGCAGGGAGGTGGGGGAGACCCAGTACTTC.

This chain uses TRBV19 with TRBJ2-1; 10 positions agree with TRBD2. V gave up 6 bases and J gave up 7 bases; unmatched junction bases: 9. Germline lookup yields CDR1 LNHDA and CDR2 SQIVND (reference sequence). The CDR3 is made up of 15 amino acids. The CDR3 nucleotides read TGTGCCAGTAGCGGCAGCGGGGGGGCGTGGAATGAGCAGTTCTTC. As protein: CASSGSGGAWNEQFF.

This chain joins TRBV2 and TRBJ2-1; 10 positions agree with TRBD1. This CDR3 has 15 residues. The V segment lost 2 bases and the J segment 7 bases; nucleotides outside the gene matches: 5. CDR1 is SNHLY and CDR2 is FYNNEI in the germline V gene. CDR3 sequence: CASSERGTGDNEQFF. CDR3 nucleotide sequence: TGTGCCAGCAGTGAAAGGGGGACAGGGGATAATGAGCAGTTCTTC.

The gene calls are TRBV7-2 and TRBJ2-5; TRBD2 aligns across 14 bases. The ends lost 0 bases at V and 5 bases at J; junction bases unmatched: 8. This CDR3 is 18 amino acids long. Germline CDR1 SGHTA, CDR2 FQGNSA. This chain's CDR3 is CASSLAWTSGGMGETQYF. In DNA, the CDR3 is TGTGCCAGCAGCTTAGCGTGGACTAGCGGGGGGATGGGGGAGACCCAGTACTTC.

CDR3 DNA: TGTGCCAGCAGCGTAAGCTCAACAGGGTTGGGGGCCAACGTCCTGACTTTC. This sequence encodes CASSVSSTGLGANVLTF. This rearrangement joins TRBV9 to TRBJ2-6; maybe TRBD1 (6 bases). Germline loops: CDR1 SGDLS, CDR2 YYNGEE. V lost 1 base, J lost 4 bases, and 15 bases lay in between. The CDR3 consists of 17 residues.

Here the CDR3 DNA reads TGTGCCAGCAGCTTATGGACTAGCGGGAACGATGAGCAGTTCTTC. It specifies CASSLWTSGNDEQFF. The chain has TRBV7-6 and TRBJ2-1; 12 bases are a match to TRBD2. The CDR3 is made up of 15 amino acids. Trimming cost V 2 bases and J 8 bases; bases outside gene matches: 4. Germline V gene data show CDR1 as SGHVS and CDR2 as FNYEAQ.

The CDR3 region is CASSFWTDREKLFF. The CDR3 coding sequence is TGTGCCAGCAGCTTTTGGACAGACAGGGAAAAACTGTTTTTT. The genes are TRBV5-6 and TRBJ1-4; maybe TRBD1 (6 bases). V was trimmed by 2 bases and J by 8 bases, leaving 13 bases between them. Germline values: CDR1 SGHDT, CDR2 YYEEEE. The CDR3 runs to 14 residues.